Shown below are 22 T cell receptor beta chains from a single sample sequenced in a study of T cell repertoires in cytomegalovirus infection (dated by TCRdb to about 2019). Taken with the paper, the label for treatment or condition translates to: in vitro stimulation with specific CMV peptide epitopes to enrich CMV-specific T cells. No cognate antigen is known for these TCRs. This sample was sequenced with an Illumina HiSeq 1500. TCRdb reanalyzed the raw reads on its own, using fastp at Q25 for trimming and MiXCR for clone calling, and kept in-frame beta chains. Rows with one shared CDR3 protein collapse into an entry with the most common genes and DNA. Across this sample there are approximately 1,000,000 distinct CDR3 sequences, with around 31% seen only once. More than 12% of the sample is taken by the ten largest. The specimen was cultured CD8+ T cells from PBMCs, collected from culture after CMV antigen stimulation. The receptors originated from a human donor in good health (CMV status not recorded). Some clones in this sample may be carry-over from other donors' samples.

The chain uses TRBV14 and TRBJ2-7; D remains ambiguous. Trimming took off 2 bases at V and 6 bases at J, with 20 bases between the two ends. Germline V gives CDR1 SGHDN, CDR2 FVKESK. There are 16 residues in the CDR3. The chain's CDR3 is CASSQPYSGLGSEQYF. Written as DNA, the CDR3 is TGTGCCAGCAGCCAACCCTACAGTGGTCTTGGTAGCGAGCAGTACTTC.

J is TRBJ2-1 and V is TRBV7-9; D is ambiguous. The CDR3 spans 16 residues. V dropped 6 bases and J dropped 0 bases, with 15 bases sitting between them. Germline V gene data show CDR1 as SEHNR and CDR2 as FQNEAQ (reference sequence). The CDR3 DNA follows: TGTGCCAGCAGACCTCAATACCGGGTCTCCTACAATGAGCAGTTCTTC. This encodes CASRPQYRVSYNEQFF. The full variable domain, in which reference TRBV7-9 and TRBJ2-1 provide the parts outside the CDR3, is DTGVSQNPRHKITKRGQNVTFRCDPISEHNRLYWYRQTLGQGPEFLTYFQNEAQLEKSRLLSDRFSAERPKGSFSTLEIQRTEQGDSAMYLCASRPQYRVSYNEQFFGPGTRLTVL.

V gene TRBV20-1 combines with J gene TRBJ2-2; a possible D gene is TRBD2 (6 bases). Trimming took off 1 base at V and 5 bases at J, with 17 bases between the two ends. The CDR3 extends over 16 amino acids. CDR1 and CDR2 from the germline V gene are DFQATT and SNEGSKA (reference sequence). The CDR3 nucleotides read TGCAGTGCTAGAGTTAGTACAGCGGGCTTAACCGGGGAGCTGTTTTTT. This encodes CSARVSTAGLTGELFF.

This clonotype was found many times. The chain joins TRBV7-9 to TRBJ2-6; D may be TRBD1 or TRBD2 (5 bases each). This CDR3 spans 15 amino acids. The V gene's germline CDR1 is SEHNR and CDR2 FQNEAQ (reference sequence). Trimming removed 2 bases from V and 2 bases from J, with 7 bases in between. CDR3: CASSLRDPGANVLTF. CDR3 bases: TGTGCCAGCAGCTTACGGGACCCTGGGGCCAACGTCCTGACTTTC.

In this sample, this clonotype turned up a few times. The chain carries TRBV12-3 or TRBV12-4 and TRBJ1-2, with a possible D match to TRBD1 (5 bases). The CDR3 sequence is 14 residues long. V was shortened by 3 bases and J by 8 bases, with 16 bases between the two germline ends. The CDR3 coding sequence is TGTGCCAGCAGTTTCTTGGGGGAGGCTCGAGGCTACACCTTC. This gives the protein CASSFLGEARGYTF.

The rearrangement uses TRBV7-6 and TRBJ2-1; D perhaps matches TRBD1 (6 bases). V was clipped by 5 bases and J by 12 bases, with 23 bases between them. The CDR3 runs 15 residues. Germline V gene sequence: CDR1 SGHVS, CDR2 FNYEAQ. The CDR3 nucleotides read TGTGCCAGCAGCCCCGTCCAGGGGATCGCTTTTGTGCAGTTCTTC. Its protein product is CASSPVQGIAFVQFF. Full variable domain (missing parts from reference TRBV7-6 and TRBJ2-1): GAGVSQSPRYKVTKRGQDVALRCDPISGHVSLYWYRQALGQGPEFLTYFNYEAQQDKSGLPNDRFSAERPEGSISTLTIQRTEQRDSAMYRCASSPVQGIAFVQFFGPGTRLTVL.

This clonotype was counted many times. This sequence joins TRBV7-9 and TRBJ2-5; D perhaps matches TRBD2 (5 bases). V gave up 5 bases and J gave up 4 bases, with 14 bases separating them. The germline V gene has CDR1 SEHNR and CDR2 FQNEAQ (reference sequence). The CDR3 is 14 amino acids. The CDR3, as DNA: TGTGCCAGCAGCCTCAGCGGAAGGGCAGAGACCCAGTACTTC. It encodes CASSLSGRAETQYF.

The CDR3 loop reads CASSPSGGALGELFF. The CDR3 DNA reads as TGCGCCAGCAGCCCCAGCGGGGGGGCCCTTGGGGAGCTGTTTTTT. The gene calls are TRBV5-1 and TRBJ2-2, with TRBD2 matching over 10 bases. V gave up 4 bases and J gave up 8 bases; unmatched junction bases: 8. The CDR3 contains 15 residues. Germline V lookup: CDR1 SGHRS, CDR2 YFSETQ.

Worth noting for this clonotype: A single base separates this from a much larger clone, so it may be a read error. V is TRBV7-6 and J is TRBJ2-5; D is unclear. Germline-derived CDR1 and CDR2 are SGHVS and FNYEAQ. This CDR3 is 15 amino acids long. Trimming took 6 bases from V and 2 from J, leaving 16 bases between them. CDR3 loop: CASRPLHKAQETQYF. CDR3 bases: TGTGCCAGCAGACCCCTTCATAAGGCACAAGAGACCCAGTACTTC.

This clonotype was detected only a few times. The chain couples TRBV6-1 to TRBJ2-1; 10 bases match TRBD2. The germline gives CDR1 MNHNS, CDR2 SASEGT. V lost 10 bases and J lost 7; bases outside the gene matches: 7. This CDR3 is built from 13 residues. The CDR3 nucleotides are TGTGCCATCCGGAGCGGGGGGGCGAATGAGCAGTTCTTC. Residues: CAIRSGGANEQFF.

This chain uses TRBV15 with TRBJ2-3; D unresolved. CDR1 and CDR2 from the germline V gene are LNHNV and YYDKDF (reference sequence). V shed 0 bases and J shed 0 bases, with 7 bases lying between them. This CDR3 is built from 15 residues. CDR3 DNA: TGTGCCACCAGCAGAGAAACCGTGAGCACAGATACGCAGTATTTT. Its protein is CATSRETVSTDTQYF.

The J gene is TRBJ2-7, the V gene TRBV6-6; D unclear. The CDR3 contains 14 residues. Germline loops: CDR1 MNHNY, CDR2 SVGAGI (reference sequence). The V end lost 5 bases, the J end lost 2 bases, and 13 bases lay between the germline ends. The CDR3 region is CASSPRLNPYEQYF. The CDR3 coding sequence is TGTGCCAGCAGTCCCAGACTTAACCCCTACGAGCAGTACTTC.

CDR3 bases: TGCAGTGCTAGTCTTCCCGGACAGGGTGCCTACAATGAGCAGTTCTTC. Residues: CSASLPGQGAYNEQFF. This rearrangement joins TRBV20-1 to TRBJ2-1; 8 bases align to TRBD1. CDR3 length: 16 residues. From germline, CDR1 is DFQATT and CDR2 SNEGSKA (reference sequence). J lost 2 bases, V lost 3 bases, and 9 bases had no gene match.

In DNA form, the CDR3 reads TGCGCCAGCAGTCACGGACAGGGGGGAAACCAGCCCCAGCATTTT. Its translation is CASSHGQGGNQPQHF. The chain employs TRBV4-1 and TRBJ1-5; 10 bases align to TRBD1. V dropped 6 bases and J dropped 7; count of bases not matched to a gene: 9. The CDR3 runs to 15 residues. CDR1 and CDR2 from the germline V gene are MGHRA and YSYEKL.

V and J are TRBV20-1 and TRBJ2-5; 9 nucleotides align to TRBD1. Germline V gene sequence: CDR1 DFQATT, CDR2 SNEGSKA (reference sequence). The CDR3 covers 15 residues. V gave up 5 bases and J gave up 5 bases; unmatched junction bases: 12. The CDR3 is CSADPLQGAGETQYF. The CDR3 bases are TGCAGTGCTGATCCCTTACAGGGGGCAGGGGAGACCCAGTACTTC.

To note about this clonotype: Without the conserved terminal phenylalanine or tryptophan, this CDR3 likely stems from a read error. The chain employs TRBV20-1 and TRBJ2-7, with TRBD1 identical over 8 bases. Germline CDR1 DFQATT, CDR2 SNEGSKA (reference sequence). This CDR3 region has 14 residues. V was pared by 4 bases and J by 3 bases, with 8 bases of the junction left unmatched. The CDR3 bases are TGCAGTGCTAACAGCCTAACAGGGGGCTACGAGCAGTACTCC. Its protein product is CSANSLTGGYEQYS.

The chain joins TRBV15 to TRBJ2-3; D is unresolved. This CDR3 is 14 amino acids long. Between the trimmed V and J ends, which lost 1 base and 1 base, there was a span of 6 bases. The germline gives CDR1 LNHNV, CDR2 YYDKDF (reference sequence). CDR3 sequence (DNA): TGTGCCACCAGCAGAGGAGGCCGCACAGATACGCAGTATTTT. It translates to CATSRGGRTDTQYF.

This chain links TRBV7-9 with TRBJ1-1; possible D gene TRBD1, 6 bases. In germline, CDR1 is SEHNR, CDR2 FQNEAQ (reference sequence). V was clipped by 5 bases and J by 4 bases, with 14 bases between them. The CDR3 has 14 residues. CDR3 sequence: CASSTRGRSTEAFF. The CDR3 nucleotides are TGTGCCAGCAGCACCAGGGGACGGAGCACTGAAGCTTTCTTT.

In its sample, this clonotype was seen once. This may stem from a read error, because a much larger clone lies one nucleotide away. This sequence joins TRBV7-6 and TRBJ2-3; D may be TRBD2 (6 bases). Germline CDR1 reads SGHVS; CDR2 reads FNYEAQ. The V end was cut by 2 bases, the J end by 6 bases, with 12 bases between. This CDR3 has 14 amino acids. CDR3 sequence: CASSLSGDEDTQYF. The CDR3 nucleotides are TGTGCCAGCAGCTTATCGGGGGATGAGGATACGCAGTATTTT.

The gene calls are TRBV7-9 and TRBJ1-2; the D gene is possibly TRBD1 (6 bases). The CDR3 sequence is 15 residues long. Looked up from germline, CDR1 is SEHNR and CDR2 is FQNEAQ (reference sequence). V lost 8 bases, J lost 0 bases, and 16 bases lay in between. CDR3 DNA sequence: TGTGCCAGCCGGCCACAGGGAGCGGCTAACTATGGCTACACCTTC. It specifies CASRPQGAANYGYTF.

The V gene is TRBV19, the J gene TRBJ1-1, with a tentative D call TRBD1 (6 bases). Deletions cut 5 bases from V and 3 bases from J, with 7 bases between. Germline V gene sequence: CDR1 LNHDA, CDR2 SQIVND (reference sequence). The CDR3 covers 12 residues. The CDR3 here is CASSGGYTEAFF. As DNA, the CDR3 is TGTGCCAGTAGTGGGGGCTACACTGAAGCTTTCTTT.

This clonotype was counted a few times. The rearrangement joins TRBV6-2 or TRBV6-3 to TRBJ2-1, with 8 bases fitting TRBD1. Germline values: CDR1 MNHEY, CDR2 SVGEGT. The CDR3 loop spans 14 amino acids. The J segment lost 6 bases and the V segment lost 1 base, leaving 2 bases of the junction unmatched. This CDR3 is CASSYWGQANEQFF. CDR3 sequence (DNA): TGTGCCAGCAGTTACTGGGGACAGGCCAATGAGCAGTTCTTC.